This T cell receptor (beta chain) was observed in a study of T-cell memory formation after mild COVID-19. Study details: Largely donor-specific TCR clusters were found. Overall study findings and caveats: CD4+ contracting clones were found mainly in CM and EM, and CD8+ ones in EMRA.

This CDR3 has 16 amino acids. The junction had 8 bases not matched to a gene; V was cut back by 4 bases and J by 3 bases. CDR1 is SGHVS and CDR2 is FQNEAQ in the germline V gene. Each CDR3 protein is one row after TCRdb ran MiXCR on the 5' RACE reads. There are more than 75,000 distinct CDR3 sequences in the sample; 20% to 30% occur only once, and roughly 39% lies in the top ten. With regard to this clonotype: Its cognate antigen is unknown.

The TCR sequence derives from a young man who had mild COVID-19 (a few samples of this study predate the infection). Cell type and time point are not known. V and J are TRBV7-8 and TRBJ2-5; the match to TRBD2 covers 10 bases. Sequencing used PBMCs or a T cell subset sorted from them (not recorded which). Here the CDR3 reads CASSSGLAVLEETQYF. CDR3 DNA sequence: TGTGCCAGCAGCTCCGGACTAGCGGTATTAGAAGAGACCCAGTACTTC.